This T cell receptor (beta chain) was identified during a study of shared clonotypes between healthy human individuals. The CDR3 runs to 14 residues. The germline V gene encodes CDR1 SGHTA and CDR2 FQGNSA. Deletions cut 1 base from V and 4 bases from J, with 8 bases between. TCRdb keeps only in-frame clones here, not all; method: immunoSEQ multiplex PCR. Of some 2,100,000 clones in the sample, almost 96% were seen once. The specimen sequenced was naive CD4+ T cells sorted from blood. The subset denotes: CD45RA+ positively selected. V is TRBV7-2 and J is TRBJ2-1; the D is unclear. The clonotype comes from a man between 18 and 35 years old in good health. CDR3 nucleotides: TGTGCCAGCAGCTTAGAGGTCCAGTACAATGAGCAGTTCTTC. Translation gives CASSLEVQYNEQFF.